The 29 T cell receptor beta chains given below trace back to one sample, sequenced in a study of cytomegalovirus exposure and HLA in healthy donors. The primer mix had 60 Vbeta and 13 Jbeta primers. Data came from immunoSEQ multiplex PCR; TCRdb stores just in-frame clones and leaves some out. The sample contains around 150,000 clones, approximately 71% of which appear only once. Input material: PBMCs. These receptors were collected from a young man in good health and CMV-seronegative.

The chain links TRBV5-6 to TRBJ2-5, with 14 bases aligning to TRBD2. The germline CDR1 and CDR2 sequences are SGHDT and YYEEEE. V shed 4 bases and J 7 bases; nucleotides not matched to a gene: 6. The CDR3 length is 15 residues. The CDR3 region has the DNA TGTGCCAGCAGCACCGGACTAGCGGGAGGAGTGACCCAGTACTTC. Its translation: CASSTGLAGGVTQYF.

The V and J genes are TRBV5-1 and TRBJ1-2; D may be TRBD1 (5 bases). The V gene lost 0 bases and the J gene lost 8 bases, with 11 bases spanning the gap. This CDR3 has 13 amino acids. Germline-derived CDR1 and CDR2 are SGHRS and YFSETQ. CDR3 sequence: CASSLDYGGGYTF. CDR3 bases: TGCGCCAGCAGCTTGGACTACGGGGGAGGCTACACCTTC.

This sequence joins TRBV5-1 and TRBJ2-2; D not resolved. CDR3 length: 16 residues. In germline, CDR1 is SGHRS, CDR2 YFSETQ. The V end lost 0 bases, the J end lost 1 base, and 10 bases lay between the germline ends. CDR3 protein: CASSLVASMNTGELFF. For the CDR3, the DNA is TGCGCCAGCAGCTTGGTCGCTAGTATGAACACCGGGGAGCTGTTTTTT. The full variable domain, with the rest looked up from reference TRBV5-1 and TRBJ2-2, is KAGVTQTPRYLIKTRGQQVTLSCSPISGHRSVSWYQQTPGQGLQFLFEYFSETQRNKGNFPGRFSGRQFSNSRSEMNVSTLELGDSALYLCASSLVASMNTGELFFGEGSRLTVL.

The chain carries TRBV10-1 and TRBJ2-7; TRBD2 matches at 7 bases. The V gene end was trimmed by 2 bases and the J gene end by 3 bases; junction bases not matched to a gene: 7. The CDR3 spans 15 residues. The V gene's germline CDR1 is WNHNN and CDR2 SYGVQD (reference sequence). CDR3 DNA: TGCGCCAGCAGTGAGCGGTCTAGCGGCCACTACGAGCAGTACTTC. It yields the protein CASSERSSGHYEQYF.

This CDR3 reads CASSSLQYREVKYF. The CDR3 DNA reads as TGTGCCAGCAGCTCCCTCCAATACAGGGAAGTCAAGTACTTC. This chain connects TRBV5-6 to TRBJ2-7, with D perhaps TRBD1 (6 bases). This CDR3 is 14 amino acids long. With 3 bases removed from V and 11 bases from J, the gap between germline ends came to 21 bases. The V gene's germline CDR1 is SGHDT and CDR2 YYEEEE.

V usage is TRBV2 and J usage is TRBJ2-7; weak D call: TRBD1 (6 bases). The CDR3 is made up of 13 amino acids. V lost 7 bases and J lost 2, with 12 bases in between. CDR1 is SNHLY and CDR2 is FYNNEI in the germline V gene. CDR3 bases: TGTGCCAGCACCCTAACAGGGACCTACGAGCAGTACTTC. Translation: CASTLTGTYEQYF.

This clone occurred once. V gene TRBV12-5 combines with J gene TRBJ2-2; the match to TRBD1 covers 8 bases. V was clipped by 3 bases and J by 5 bases; unmatched bases: 11. The CDR3 has 17 amino acids. Germline values: CDR1 LGHNT, CDR2 FRNRAP. In DNA form, the CDR3 reads TGTGCTAGTGGTTTAGATACCCGGGACAGGAGAACCGGGGAGCTGTTTTTT. This translates into CASGLDTRDRRTGELFF.

The V call is TRBV2, the J call TRBJ1-1; D is unresolved. This CDR3 has 14 amino acids. Germline V gene data show CDR1 as SNHLY and CDR2 as FYNNEI. Deletions cut 7 bases from V and 2 bases from J, with 14 bases between. As DNA, the CDR3 is TGTGCCAGCATGAGCGAGGTTGGTAACACTGAAGCTTTCTTT. Its protein is CASMSEVGNTEAFF.

The chain is built from TRBV5-1 and TRBJ2-5; D is possibly TRBD2 (7 bases). The J call may be in error: the DNA end matches TRBJ2-7 better. Germline CDR1 and CDR2: SGHRS and YFSETQ. The CDR3 loop spans 15 amino acids. This CDR3 is CASSYLDTGGGEQYF. For the CDR3, the DNA is TGCGCCAGCAGCTACCTGGACACGGGGGGCGGCGAGCAGTACTTC.

The rearrangement joins TRBV27 to TRBJ2-3; TRBD1 matches at 7 bases. Germline V gives CDR1 MNHEY, CDR2 SMNVEV (reference sequence). The CDR3 contains 15 residues. V was pared by 6 bases and J by 4 bases, with 10 bases of the junction left unmatched. This CDR3 reads CASRLDLTGSDTQYF. Written as DNA, the CDR3 is TGTGCCAGCAGATTGGATCTGACAGGGTCAGATACGCAGTATTTT.

This chain connects TRBV30 to TRBJ2-1; 11 bases map to TRBD2. V trimming: 3 bases; J trimming: 8 bases; junction bases outside the gene matches: 12. The CDR3 length is 16 residues. Germline lookup yields CDR1 GTSNPN and CDR2 SVGIG (reference sequence). The CDR3: CAWRTGLAESRDEQFF. The DNA of the CDR3 is TGTGCCTGGAGGACGGGACTAGCGGAGTCAAGGGATGAGCAGTTCTTC.

This clone was counted between two and nine times. J is TRBJ1-2 and V is TRBV6-1; TRBD1 might be the D (5 bases). The V gene's germline CDR1 is MNHNS and CDR2 SASEGT. CDR3 length equals 11 residues. The V gene lost 7 bases and the J gene lost 5 bases, with 8 bases spanning the gap. The CDR3 reads CASTDRYGYTF. In DNA, the CDR3 is TGTGCCAGCACCGACAGATATGGCTACACCTTC.

The rearrangement uses TRBV6-6 and TRBJ1-5, with a weak D call TRBD1 (6 bases). The CDR3 contains 14 residues. Germline V CDR1 and CDR2: MNHNY, SVGAGI (reference sequence). The ends were cut back, 4 bases at V and 3 bases at J, with 10 bases in the middle. This CDR3 reads CASSWGGDNQPQHF. The CDR3 DNA follows: TGTGCCAGCAGTTGGGGGGGCGACAATCAGCCCCAGCATTTT.

This rearrangement joins TRBV6-5 to TRBJ2-3, with D possibly being TRBD2 (5 bases). V was shortened by 5 bases and J by 4 bases, with 13 bases between the two germline ends. The CDR3 runs to 14 residues. Looked up from germline, CDR1 is MNHEY and CDR2 is SVGAGI. The CDR3, as DNA: TGTGCCAGCAGTCCACGGGGAGTCGCAGATACGCAGTATTTT. It encodes CASSPRGVADTQYF.

This chain's CDR3 is CASSQGLAGGHDEQFF. The CDR3 nucleotides read TGTGCCAGCAGCCAAGGTCTAGCGGGAGGGCACGATGAGCAGTTCTTC. The chain is built from TRBV4-2 and TRBJ2-1, with 12 bases identical to TRBD2. The V gene end was trimmed by 1 base and the J gene end by 8 bases; junction bases not matched to a gene: 6. CDR1 is LGHNA, CDR2 YNFKEQ, per germline. The CDR3 is 16 residues long.

The chain recombines TRBV5-1 with TRBJ1-4; D gene uncertain. The CDR3 is made up of 13 amino acids. Germline CDR1 is SGHRS and CDR2 is YFSETQ. Trimming took off 0 bases at V and 4 bases at J, with 4 bases between the two ends. This chain's CDR3 is CASSLGDNEKLFF. The DNA for the CDR3 is TGCGCCAGCAGCTTGGGAGATAATGAAAAACTGTTTTTT.

This rearrangement joins TRBV9 to TRBJ2-7; 11 bases fit TRBD1. The CDR3 is made up of 15 amino acids. The germline V gene encodes CDR1 SGDLS and CDR2 YYNGEE. The junction had 6 bases not matched to a gene; V was cut back by 0 bases and J by 7 bases. The CDR3 is CASSVGGQGAREQYF. CDR3 nucleotide sequence: TGTGCCAGCAGCGTAGGAGGACAGGGGGCGCGGGAGCAGTACTTC.

The V and J genes are TRBV6-5 and TRBJ2-7; 11 bases align to TRBD2. Germline V CDR1 and CDR2: MNHEY, SVGAGI. CDR3 length equals 13 residues. V shed 6 bases, J shed 6 bases, and the junction held 4 bases outside the gene matches. The CDR3 DNA follows: TGTGCCAGCAGGACTAGCGGGACAGGCGAGCAGTACTTC. Translating gives CASRTSGTGEQYF.

In its sample, this clone was seen a few times. The CDR3 loop reads CASSYSVGQNTEAFF. In nucleotides, the CDR3 is TGTGCCAGCAGTTACTCGGTGGGCCAGAACACTGAAGCTTTCTTT. This sequence joins TRBV6-5 and TRBJ1-1; D unclear. Germline values: CDR1 MNHEY, CDR2 SVGAGI. The CDR3 loop spans 15 amino acids. V was pared by 0 bases and J by 1 base, with 9 bases between.

Points on this clone: The same CDR3 can be traced to other DNA sequences in this sample. The V call is TRBV18, the J call TRBJ2-7; D is undetermined. The CDR3 contains 13 residues. The V gene lost 3 bases and the J gene lost 4 bases, with 10 bases spanning the gap. Germline lookup yields CDR1 KGHSH and CDR2 LQKENI. CDR3 sequence: CASSPPGGYEQYF. CDR3 coding DNA: TGTGCCAGCTCACCGCCGGGTGGGTACGAGCAGTACTTC.

J is TRBJ2-7 and V is TRBV10-3; 9 bases align to TRBD1. Germline assignment: CDR1 ENHRY and CDR2 SYGVKD. The CDR3 is made up of 15 amino acids. The V and J ends lost 10 bases and 5 bases, in that order; junction bases with no gene match: 15. This CDR3 reads CATSRDRTGVNEQYF. DNA for the CDR3: TGTGCCACCAGCCGGGATAGGACAGGGGTCAACGAGCAGTACTTC.

The V call is TRBV4-2, the J call TRBJ2-3; D unresolved. This CDR3 has 15 amino acids. The germline CDR1 and CDR2 sequences are LGHNA and YNFKEQ. V was shortened by 1 base and J by 2 bases, with 10 bases between the two germline ends. The CDR3 is CASSQVGQTTDTQYF. The CDR3 nucleotides read TGTGCCAGCAGCCAAGTGGGCCAAACCACAGATACGCAGTATTTT.

This clone was seen just once. This chain joins TRBV6-5 and TRBJ1-3, with D unresolved. CDR3 size: 14 residues. The germline V and J ends were trimmed by 6 bases and 2 bases, with 11 bases remaining between them. Germline V lookup: CDR1 MNHEY, CDR2 SVGAGI. The CDR3 coding sequence is TGTGCCAGCAGGGCCTCTCGCACTGGAAACACCATATATTTT. Translation gives CASRASRTGNTIYF.

This clone appeared once. The J gene is TRBJ2-5, the V gene TRBV6-5, with D tentatively TRBD1 (5 bases). Germline-derived CDR1 and CDR2 are MNHEY and SVGAGI. The ends were cut back, 5 bases at V and 9 bases at J, with 19 bases in the middle. This CDR3 is built from 14 residues. The CDR3 loop is CASSRDSFRWAQYF. The CDR3 DNA is TGTGCCAGCAGTCGCGACAGCTTTAGATGGGCCCAGTACTTC.

V is TRBV5-8 and J is TRBJ2-5; 8 positions match TRBD1. Trimming cost V 5 bases and J 1 base; bases outside gene matches: 13. This CDR3 is 17 amino acids long. Germline CDR1 SGHTS, CDR2 YDEGEE. The CDR3 region has the DNA TGTGCCAGCAGTGCTGGGTGGGGACAGGAGTTCCAAGAGACCCAGTACTTC. Its translation is CASSAGWGQEFQETQYF.

This clone was seen just once. V usage is TRBV10-1 and J usage is TRBJ2-1, with D perhaps matching TRBD2 (6 bases). Germline V gene sequence: CDR1 WNHNN, CDR2 SYGVQD (reference sequence). The CDR3 is 13 residues long. V gave up 4 bases and J gave up 8 bases, with 12 bases separating them. CDR3 nucleotides: TGCGCCAGCAGTGCAGGCGGGGTCGATGAGCAGTTCTTC. Translation: CASSAGGVDEQFF.

V and J are TRBV10-3 and TRBJ2-3; D is unclear. This CDR3 has 11 amino acids. With 6 bases removed from V and 6 bases from J, the gap between germline ends came to 7 bases. Germline V gives CDR1 ENHRY, CDR2 SYGVKD. In DNA form, the CDR3 reads TGTGCCATCAGCCTATCGGATACGCAGTATTTT. Amino acid sequence: CAISLSDTQYF.

This clone was picked up one time. V is TRBV4-1 and J is TRBJ2-6; weak D call: TRBD1 (6 bases). V lost 0 bases, J lost 4 bases, and 10 bases lay in between. The CDR3 spans 16 residues. Germline CDR1 and CDR2: MGHRA and YSYEKL. For the CDR3, the DNA is TGCGCCAGCAGCCAAGATTGGGGGCCAGGGGCCAACGTCCTGACTTTC. This translates into CASSQDWGPGANVLTF.

The chain links TRBV30 to TRBJ2-2; D is ambiguous. Trimming cost V 0 bases and J 2 bases, with 4 bases left between them. This CDR3 is built from 13 residues. The germline gives CDR1 GTSNPN, CDR2 SVGIG (reference sequence). CDR3 in amino acids: CAWSVYNTGELFF. As DNA, the CDR3 is TGTGCCTGGAGTGTTTATAACACCGGGGAGCTGTTTTTT.